Each of the 20 T cell receptor beta chains below was sequenced from the same sample in a study of blood T cell repertoires in COVID-19. Here immunoSEQ multiplex PCR was the method, and the copy in TCRdb shows in-frame clones only, minus some. The sample yields about 210,000 clones, 80% to 90% seen once. Material for sequencing was peripheral blood. These receptors were obtained from a woman between 50 and 59 years old with active or convalescent COVID-19.

The chain combines TRBV19 with TRBJ2-6; D is possibly TRBD1 (6 bases). Germline values: CDR1 LNHDA, CDR2 SQIVND (reference sequence). V dropped 7 bases and J dropped 0 bases, with 19 bases sitting between them. The CDR3 runs to 18 residues. CDR3 coding DNA: TGTGCCAGTATCGACGCATTTCTAGGGGGCTCTGGGGCCAACGTCCTGACTTTC. This codes for CASIDAFLGGSGANVLTF. Looking up the rest from reference TRBV19 and TRBJ2-6 gives the full variable domain: DGGITQSPKYLFRKEGQNVTLSCEQNLNHDAMYWYRQDPGQGLRLIYYSQIVNDFQKGDIAEGYSVSREKKESFPLTVTSAQKNPTAFYLCASIDAFLGGSGANVLTFGAGSRLTVL.

The J gene is TRBJ2-1, the V gene TRBV24-1, with 9 bases that match TRBD2. Germline CDR1 and CDR2: KGHDR and SFDVKD. V lost 6 bases, J lost 7 bases, and 9 bases stayed unmatched. The CDR3 spans 15 residues. The CDR3 reads CATSLSAGGRNEQFF. CDR3 coding DNA: TGTGCCACCAGTCTCTCGGCGGGGGGGCGAAATGAGCAGTTCTTC.

J is TRBJ1-6 and V is TRBV18; a weak D match, TRBD1 (5 bases). Germline V CDR1 and CDR2: KGHSH, LQKENI. The CDR3 spans 16 residues. V lost 3 bases and J lost 5, with 14 bases in between. The CDR3 DNA follows: TGTGCCAGCTCACCGGACACCTGGAGTAATAATTCACCCCTCCACTTT. It translates to CASSPDTWSNNSPLHF.

This clone was seen only a few times. The chain is built from TRBV5-4 and TRBJ1-6, with D tentatively TRBD1 (6 bases). Deletions cut 5 bases from V and 10 bases from J, with 19 bases between. There are 15 residues in the CDR3. Germline values: CDR1 SGHNT, CDR2 YYREEE (reference sequence). CDR3 residues: CASRFSLAGESPLHF. DNA for the CDR3: TGTGCCAGCAGGTTTTCGTTAGCAGGGGAATCACCCCTCCACTTT.

The CDR3 here is CATSDPRGLPGANVLTF. CDR3 in DNA: TGTGCCACCAGTGATCCCAGGGGGCTCCCTGGGGCCAACGTCCTGACTTTC. The chain couples TRBV24-1 to TRBJ2-6; TRBD1 matches 8 bases. CDR1 KGHDR and CDR2 SFDVKD come from the germline V gene. After removal of 3 bases from V and 2 bases from J, the junction contained 5 bases not matched to a gene. The CDR3 runs 17 residues.

This clone was counted between two and nine times. The genes are TRBV4-2 and TRBJ2-7; 13 bases agree with TRBD2. Trimming took 0 bases from V and 6 from J; bases not matched to a gene: 2. The CDR3 sequence is 15 residues long. Germline V lookup: CDR1 LGHNA, CDR2 YNFKEQ. CDR3 DNA sequence: TGTGCCAGCAGCCAAGAGACTAGCGGGAGGTCCGAGCAGTACTTC. As protein: CASSQETSGRSEQYF.

The chain is built from TRBV11-2 and TRBJ2-3; D perhaps matches TRBD2 (6 bases). Germline V lookup: CDR1 SGHAT, CDR2 FQNNGV. V was cut by 5 bases and J by 7 bases, with 13 bases left in between. The CDR3 contains 13 residues. CDR3 coding DNA: TGTGCCAGCAGCGCGGGACTGGAGCATACGCAGTATTTT. Encoded protein: CASSAGLEHTQYF.

This chain connects TRBV6-5 to TRBJ1-1; possible D gene TRBD1, 5 bases. V was pared by 0 bases and J by 6 bases, with 8 bases between. The CDR3 totals 13 residues. Germline CDR1 and CDR2: MNHEY and SVGAGI. CDR3 bases: TGTGCCAGCAGTTACTCATGGGGGGCTGAAGCTTTCTTT. It specifies CASSYSWGAEAFF.

V and J are TRBV18 and TRBJ2-3; tentative D call: TRBD1 (6 bases). V was shortened by 5 bases and J by 2 bases, with 11 bases between the two germline ends. CDR3 length: 14 amino acids. CDR1 and CDR2 from the germline V gene are KGHSH and LQKENI. CDR3 coding DNA: TGTGCCAGCTCATACACAGGGTTCACAGATACGCAGTATTTT. Translated: CASSYTGFTDTQYF.

The V gene is TRBV24-1, the J gene TRBJ1-2; 7 bases are shared with TRBD1. Germline V CDR1 and CDR2: KGHDR, SFDVKD. The CDR3 consists of 14 residues. The junction had 7 bases not matched to a gene; V was cut back by 6 bases and J by 4 bases. CDR3 in amino acids: CATSTRTGGYGYTF. CDR3 DNA sequence: TGTGCCACCAGTACACGGACAGGCGGCTATGGCTACACCTTC.

This clone turned up a few times. The chain carries TRBV21-1 and TRBJ1-2; the table assigns TRBD1, which was not confirmed against the DNA. TRBV21-1 is a pseudogene locus. This CDR3 spans 15 amino acids. This chain's CDR3 is CASSNRQVRDYGYTF. CDR3 nucleotides: TGTGCCAGCAGCAATAGACAGGTCAGAGACTATGGCTACACCTTC.

This clone appeared a single time. V is TRBV5-1 and J is TRBJ2-7, with D perhaps matching TRBD2 (6 bases). The CDR3 covers 14 residues. Germline-derived CDR1 and CDR2 are SGHRS and YFSETQ. V was clipped by 4 bases and J by 2 bases, with 13 bases between them. The CDR3 nucleotides read TGCGCCAGCAGCGGGCAGGGACTGACCTACGAGCAGTACTTC. As protein: CASSGQGLTYEQYF.

The chain recombines TRBV6-5 with TRBJ1-2; D ambiguous. Germline CDR1 MNHEY, CDR2 SVGAGI. CDR3 size: 13 residues. The V and J ends lost 5 bases and 4 bases respectively, with 11 bases between them. The CDR3 DNA follows: TGTGCCAGCAGTCCGGGAGCCTCCTATGGCTACACCTTC. Translating gives CASSPGASYGYTF.

This clone is a singleton in its sample. The chain recombines TRBV2 with TRBJ1-2; D is possibly TRBD1 (5 bases). The CDR3 has 15 amino acids. Deletions cut 2 bases from V and 12 bases from J, with 22 bases between. Germline V gene lookup returns CDR1 SNHLY and CDR2 FYNNEI. CDR3 sequence: CASSELGGDLLINTF. The CDR3 bases are TGTGCCAGCAGTGAATTGGGAGGGGATCTCTTGATTAACACCTTC.

The J gene is TRBJ1-5, the V gene TRBV2; TRBD1 is a possible D gene (6 bases). V was clipped by 7 bases and J by 0 bases, with 13 bases between them. The CDR3 is 15 residues long. The germline V gene has CDR1 SNHLY and CDR2 FYNNEI. The DNA of the CDR3 is TGTGCCAGCACCGCAGGGGAATATAGCAATCAGCCCCAGCATTTT. This gives the protein CASTAGEYSNQPQHF.

This clone has only one observation. This chain uses TRBV28 with TRBJ2-4, with 7 bases aligning to TRBD2. The CDR3 consists of 15 residues. J was trimmed by 0 bases and V by 7 bases; bases with no gene match: 6. Germline-derived CDR1 and CDR2 are MDHEN and SYDVKM. The CDR3: CASTPSGVAKNIQYF. DNA for the CDR3: TGTGCCAGCACCCCCAGCGGGGTAGCCAAAAACATTCAGTACTTC.

The gene calls are TRBV19 and TRBJ1-4, with D possibly being TRBD1 (6 bases). Trimming shortened V by 4 bases and J by 1 base, and 13 bases separated the two germline ends. This CDR3 contains 16 residues. Germline V gene lookup returns CDR1 LNHDA and CDR2 SQIVND (reference sequence). CDR3 nucleotide sequence: TGTGCCAGTAGTAGACTTTCCAGGGGAACTAATGAAAAACTGTTTTTT. It yields the protein CASSRLSRGTNEKLFF.

The chain is built from TRBV28 and TRBJ1-6, with no clear D. The CDR3 runs 18 residues. The V end lost 5 bases, the J end lost 0 bases, and 17 bases lay between the germline ends. Looked up from germline, CDR1 is MDHEN and CDR2 is SYDVKM. Here the CDR3 reads CASSPGVGLGSYNSPLHF. The CDR3 bases are TGTGCCAGCAGTCCGGGAGTGGGGTTAGGCTCCTATAATTCACCCCTCCACTTT.

This rearrangement joins TRBV5-1 to TRBJ1-4, with D maybe TRBD1 (6 bases). Per the germline V gene, CDR1 is SGHRS and CDR2 is YFSETQ. The CDR3 has 14 residues. V lost 4 bases to trimming and J lost 5 bases, with 12 bases between them. CDR3 DNA: TGCGCCAGCAGCGGGGGCTATTCAAATGAAAAACTGTTTTTT. Translation gives CASSGGYSNEKLFF.

The genes are TRBV5-1 and TRBJ2-7, with a tentative D call TRBD1 (5 bases). The CDR3 sequence is 14 residues long. V was pared by 0 bases and J by 2 bases, with 9 bases between. Looked up from germline, CDR1 is SGHRS and CDR2 is YFSETQ. The CDR3: CASSLGPTAYEQYF. In DNA, the CDR3 is TGCGCCAGCAGCTTGGGCCCGACAGCCTACGAGCAGTACTTC.